A selection of T cell receptor beta chains follows, all from one sample in a study of beta chain features in type 1 diabetes. Sequencing was performed with immunoSEQ multiplex PCR; in TCRdb, only in-frame clones are kept and a portion is missing. The table shows 900,000 or so clones, with under 20% occurring only once. The specimen was naive CD4+ T cells from blood. The receptor set was obtained from a woman younger than 35 in good health. The CDR3 runs from the conserved cysteine through the conserved F or W. The D gene is left open where the match is weak. The size of a clone is reported for some rows only, either as once, few or many, or as a class for expanded clones.

d_call	v_call	clone_size	j_call	cdr3_nt	cdr3_aa
-	TRBV28	few	TRBJ1-4	TGTGCCAGCAGTTTATGGTGGACAGAAGGTGAAAAACTGTTTTTT	CASSLWWTEGEKLFF
TRBD2	TRBV10-3	-	TRBJ2-3	TGTGCCATCAGTGAGAAGGCGTTTGGGGTAGCGGGAGTGATGGGCACAGATACGCAGTATTTT	CAISEKAFGVAGVMGTDTQYF
-	TRBV18	few	TRBJ2-7	TGTGCCAGCTCACTGGGGACCCGGCACTACGAGCAGTACTTC	CASSLGTRHYEQYF
-	TRBV15	-	TRBJ2-1	TGTGCCACCCGGGAACCCGGGAGCAATGAGCAGTTCTTC	CATREPGSNEQFF
-	TRBV15	-	TRBJ1-4	TGTGCCACCAGCAGGCTGGACTCGAGGGATGAAAAACTGTTTTTT	CATSRLDSRDEKLFF
-	TRBV15	-	TRBJ2-2	TGTGCCACCAGCAGGGACCCACGGTTCGGGGAGCTGTTTTTT	CATSRDPRFGELFF
TRBD1	TRBV15	-	TRBJ2-5	TGTGCCACCAGCACCCCGGGACAGGGTACAAGCCAGTACTTC	CATSTPGQGTSQYF
-	TRBV7-2	-	TRBJ2-5	TGTGCCAGCAGCTTAGACTGGATGGCCCAGTACTTC	CASSLDWMAQYF
-	TRBV19	few	TRBJ2-6	TGTGCCAGTAGTATAGTGCCAGGCTCTGGGGCCAACGTCCTGACTTTC	CASSIVPGSGANVLTF
TRBD2	TRBV27	once	TRBJ2-4	TGTGCCAGCAGTCGGGGTAGCGGGCTCGGGAACATTCAGTACTTC	CASSRGSGLGNIQYF
TRBD1	TRBV27	-	TRBJ2-2	TGTGCCAGCAAGGCCGGGACAGGGAATCCCGGGGAGCTGTTTTTT	CASKAGTGNPGELFF
-	TRBV6-6	few	TRBJ2-1	TGTGCCAGCAGTTACGGGCAGGGCTACAATGAGCAGTTCTTC	CASSYGQGYNEQFF
-	TRBV7-8	-	TRBJ2-1	TGTGCCAGCAGCTTAGGAAGCTCCTACAATGAGCAGTTCTTC	CASSLGSSYNEQFF
-	TRBV5-1	-	TRBJ2-7	TGCGCCAGCAGCTTCAATAGCGCTTACGAGCAGTACTTC	CASSFNSAYEQYF
-	TRBV28	-	TRBJ2-6	TGTGCCAGCAGTTTAAGACGGAACTCTGGGGCCAACGTCCTGACTTTC	CASSLRRNSGANVLTF
-	TRBV20-1	-	TRBJ2-5	TGCAGTGCTGTCGGGAAAGAGACCCAGTACTTC	CSAVGKETQYF
-	TRBV5-5	-	TRBJ2-5	TGTGCCAGCAGCTTCGAGATGCCAAGGGGTACAGAGACCCAGTACTTC	CASSFEMPRGTETQYF
TRBD2	TRBV7-2	few	TRBJ2-1	TGTGCCAGCAGCTATATCGGGACTAGCGGAAATGAGCAGTTCTTC	CASSYIGTSGNEQFF
TRBD1	TRBV2	-	TRBJ2-3	TGTGCCAGCAGTGCCGACAGGGTACGGGCAGATACGCAGTATTTT	CASSADRVRADTQYF
-	TRBV28	few	TRBJ2-7	TGTGCCAGCAGTTGGACGAACGCCTACGAGCAGTACTTC	CASSWTNAYEQYF
TRBD1	TRBV27	-	TRBJ1-5	TGTGCCAGCAGAAAGGACAGGGGCGATTATAGCAATCAGCCCCAGCATTTT	CASRKDRGDYSNQPQHF
-	TRBV7-9	-	TRBJ2-5	TGTGCCAGCAGCTTATGGGGGACTGAGGAGACCCAGTACTTC	CASSLWGTEETQYF
-	TRBV2	-	TRBJ1-4	TGTGCCAGCAGAGGAACGGGTGCGGGGAATGAAAAACTGTTTTTT	CASRGTGAGNEKLFF
-	TRBV11-2	few	TRBJ2-1	TGTGCCAGCAGCTTAGAGGACGGGACTCTCAATGAGCAGTTCTTC	CASSLEDGTLNEQFF
TRBD1	TRBV7-2	-	TRBJ1-5	TGTGCCAGCAGCTTAGTCCCTGAATACAGGGGGCTGGGCAATCAGCCCCAGCATTTT	CASSLVPEYRGLGNQPQHF
TRBD2	TRBV18	few	TRBJ2-1	TGTGCCAGCTCAGAACGGACTAGCGTTTACAATGAGCAGTTCTTC	CASSERTSVYNEQFF
-	TRBV7-2	-	TRBJ1-5	TGTGCCAGCAGCTTACTCTACAGGCCCGTTAGCAATCAGCCCCAGCATTTT	CASSLLYRPVSNQPQHF
-	TRBV15	-	TRBJ2-7	TGTGCCACCAGCAGAGATAGGTCAGGAACCTACGAGCAGTACTTC	CATSRDRSGTYEQYF
-	TRBV20-1	-	TRBJ2-1	TGCAGTGCTAGTAGACTAGATGGGCAGTTCTTC	CSASRLDGQFF
-	TRBV7-2	few	TRBJ1-5	TGTGCCAGCAGCAAAGGACCTTCAAATCAGCCCCAGCATTTT	CASSKGPSNQPQHF
TRBD1	TRBV5-1	few	TRBJ1-2	TGCGCCAGCAGCCGTAGACCGACAGGGGCGGAAGCTAACTATGGCTACACCTTC	CASSRRPTGAEANYGYTF
-	TRBV27	-	TRBJ1-4	TGTGCCAGCAGTTTCGGTTCGAGAGCAACTAATGAAAAACTGTTTTTT	CASSFGSRATNEKLFF
TRBD2	TRBV28	-	TRBJ2-5	TGTGCCAGCAGTCCCGTTCGGGACTATCAAGAGACCCAGTACTTC	CASSPVRDYQETQYF
TRBD2	TRBV10-3	-	TRBJ2-2	TGTGCCATCAGTCTAAGCGGGAGTGGTACCGGGGAGCTGTTTTTT	CAISLSGSGTGELFF